This TCR beta chain was obtained from a study of blood T cells in healthy people across ages. This clonotype came up many times. Sample-barcoded 5' priming and a J-beta primer mix drove a second PCR of roughly 7 to 11 cycles. Each CDR3 protein is one row after TCRdb ran MiXCR on the 5' RACE reads. This table holds approximately 810,000 distinct CDR3 sequences, 25% to 35% found once. The receptor comes from a woman of 80 years or more in good health. What was sequenced was blood.

The CDR3 loop reads CASRGQGSNIQYF. The CDR3 region has the DNA TGTGCCAGCAGGGGACAGGGTTCGAACATTCAGTACTTC. V is TRBV3-1 and J is TRBJ2-4, with 9 bases that match TRBD1. V lost 6 bases and J lost 7; bases outside the gene matches: 4. The CDR3 length is 13 residues. Germline CDR1 LGHDT, CDR2 YNNKEL (reference sequence). The full variable domain, rest sourced from reference TRBV3-1 and TRBJ2-4, is DTAVSQTPKYLVTQMGNDKSIKCEQNLGHDTMYWYKQDSKKFLKIMFSYNNKELIINETVPNRFSPKSPDKAHLNLHINSLELGDSAVYFCASRGQGSNIQYFGAGTRLSVL.